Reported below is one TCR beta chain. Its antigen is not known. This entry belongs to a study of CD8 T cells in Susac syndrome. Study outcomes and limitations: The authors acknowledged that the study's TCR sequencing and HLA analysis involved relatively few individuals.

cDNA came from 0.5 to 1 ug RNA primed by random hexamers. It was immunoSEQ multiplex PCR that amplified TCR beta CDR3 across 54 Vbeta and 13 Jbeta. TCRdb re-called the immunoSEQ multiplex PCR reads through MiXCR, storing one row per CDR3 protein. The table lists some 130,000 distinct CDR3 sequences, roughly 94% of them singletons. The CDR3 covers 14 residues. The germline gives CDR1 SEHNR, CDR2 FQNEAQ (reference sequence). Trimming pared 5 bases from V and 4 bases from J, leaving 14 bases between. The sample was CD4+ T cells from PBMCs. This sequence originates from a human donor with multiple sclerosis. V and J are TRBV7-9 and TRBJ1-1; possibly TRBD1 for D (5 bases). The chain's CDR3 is CASSRNAGSTEAFF. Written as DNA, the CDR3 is TGTGCCAGCAGCCGTAACGCAGGGTCCACTGAAGCTTTCTTT.